Listed below are T cell receptor beta chains from one sample, sequenced in a study of T cell responses to AZD1222 COVID-19 vaccine. The assay was immunoSEQ multiplex PCR, and TCRdb's table has in-frame clones only and misses some. The sample contains roughly 85,000 clones, around 90% of which appear only once. The material was peripheral blood, obtained on day 0 of MenACWY control vaccination. These receptors were taken from an adult in good health. The CDR3 runs from the conserved cysteine through the conserved F or W. D genes are given only for firm matches. Clone size is stated in some rows and not others, as once, few, many or a class when expanded.

size: once
V: TRBV7-2
J: TRBJ2-1
D: TRBD1
DNA: TGTGCCAGCAGCTGGGACAGTAGGGGAAATGAGCAGTTCTTC
CDR3: CASSWDSRGNEQFF

size: NA
V: TRBV7-9
J: TRBJ1-2
D: NA
DNA: TGTGCCAGCAGCCCCCCAGCTAACTATGGCTACACCTTC
CDR3: CASSPPANYGYTF

size: NA
V: TRBV9
J: TRBJ1-3
D: NA
DNA: TGTGCCAGCAGCTCGCAACAGGGAAGAAACACCATATATTTT
CDR3: CASSSQQGRNTIYF

size: NA
V: TRBV27
J: TRBJ2-7
D: NA
DNA: TGTGCCAGCAGTTTAAGGAAGGGTGACTTCTCCTACGAGCAGTACTTC
CDR3: CASSLRKGDFSYEQYF

size: NA
V: TRBV11-3
J: TRBJ1-6
D: NA
DNA: TGTGCCAGCAGCTTAGATATAGGCCTGGCCCTCCACTTT
CDR3: CASSLDIGLALHF

size: NA
V: TRBV7-2
J: TRBJ1-1
D: TRBD1
DNA: TGTGCCAGCAGCCCCCGGGGGTCAGGGGGGACTGAAGCTTTCTTT
CDR3: CASSPRGSGGTEAFF

size: NA
V: TRBV27
J: TRBJ1-1
D: NA
DNA: TGTGCCAGCAGTTTAGGCCAGGGACTCTTCGCTGAAGCTTTCTTT
CDR3: CASSLGQGLFAEAFF

size: NA
V: TRBV12-3/TRBV12-4
J: TRBJ1-1
D: TRBD1
DNA: TGTGCCAGCAGTTTAGGGTGGGACAGGGTGGCTTTCTTT
CDR3: CASSLGWDRVAFF

size: NA
V: TRBV2
J: TRBJ1-5
D: TRBD1
DNA: TGTGCCAGCAGAGAAGGGACAGGGGGCCATCAGCCCCAGCATTTT
CDR3: CASREGTGGHQPQHF

size: NA
V: TRBV6-5
J: TRBJ1-5
D: NA
DNA: TGTGCCAGCAGGTCCGCTTATATCAGCAGGCCCCAGCATTTT
CDR3: CASRSAYISRPQHF

size: NA
V: TRBV7-2
J: TRBJ2-5
D: NA
DNA: TGTGCCAGCAGCTTAGGTGGGGGTCGGGAGGAGACCCAGTACTTC
CDR3: CASSLGGGREETQYF

size: NA
V: TRBV15
J: TRBJ1-1
D: NA
DNA: TGTGCCACCAGCAGAGGCACAGAGCGGGGCACTGAAGCTTTCTTT
CDR3: CATSRGTERGTEAFF

size: NA
V: TRBV19
J: TRBJ1-5
D: NA
DNA: TGTGCCAGTAGCAGAGACCCAGGAGGACCTTCCAATCAGCCCCAGCATTTT
CDR3: CASSRDPGGPSNQPQHF

size: NA
V: TRBV30
J: TRBJ1-2
D: NA
DNA: TGTGCCTGGAGTGACCCGCCATTC
CDR3: CAWSDPPF

size: NA
V: TRBV18
J: TRBJ2-4
D: NA
DNA: TGTGCCAGCTCACCACTCACGGTTCGGAACATTCAGTACTTC
CDR3: CASSPLTVRNIQYF

size: NA
V: TRBV11-2
J: TRBJ2-2
D: TRBD2
DNA: TGTGCCAGCAGCTTACGCGCGGGGGGCTCGAACACCGGGGAGCTGTTTTTT
CDR3: CASSLRAGGSNTGELFF

size: few
V: TRBV7-2
J: TRBJ1-6
D: TRBD1
DNA: TGTGCCAGCAGCTTAGGTCAGGGGGCGAATTCACCCCTCCACTTT
CDR3: CASSLGQGANSPLHF

size: NA
V: TRBV19
J: TRBJ1-5
D: TRBD1
DNA: TGTGCCAGTAGCCAGGGGGAGCGTCAGCCCCAGCATTTT
CDR3: CASSQGERQPQHF

size: NA
V: TRBV7-9
J: TRBJ2-1
D: TRBD2
DNA: TGTGCCAGCAGCCAGGGGACTAGCGGGTCCTACAATGAGCAGTTCTTC
CDR3: CASSQGTSGSYNEQFF

size: NA
V: TRBV6-5
J: TRBJ1-3
D: NA
DNA: TGTGCCAGCCGAGCGGGAAACACCATATATTTT
CDR3: CASRAGNTIYF

size: NA
V: TRBV7-2
J: TRBJ1-6
D: NA
DNA: TGTGCCAGCAGCTTATTGGGCGCATCCAATAATTCACCCCTCCACTTT
CDR3: CASSLLGASNNSPLHF

size: NA
V: TRBV19
J: TRBJ2-6
D: NA
DNA: TGTGCCAGTAGTATTGGTATTTGGGAGTGGGGCAGGTCTTACTCTGGGGCCAACGTCCTGACTTTC
CDR3: CASSIGIWEWGRSYSGANVLTF

size: NA
V: TRBV19
J: TRBJ2-7
D: NA
DNA: TGTGCCAGTAGTGTCGACAGTCGCTACGAGCAGTACTTC
CDR3: CASSVDSRYEQYF

size: NA
V: TRBV6-2/TRBV6-3
J: TRBJ2-3
D: NA
DNA: TGTGCCAGCAGTTATTTGAGCGGGCGGGATACGCAGTATTTT
CDR3: CASSYLSGRDTQYF

size: NA
V: TRBV3-1/TRBV3-2
J: TRBJ2-1
D: NA
DNA: TGTGCCAGCAGCCAAGATCGTAGTGGCGTGAATGAGCAGTTCTTC
CDR3: CASSQDRSGVNEQFF

size: NA
V: TRBV25-1
J: TRBJ2-7
D: TRBD1
DNA: TGTGCCAGCAGTGCATACTCACAGGGGTCTCCCTACGAGCAGTACTTC
CDR3: CASSAYSQGSPYEQYF

size: NA
V: TRBV9
J: TRBJ2-3
D: NA
DNA: TGTGCCAGCAGCGTAGAAGGGACTAGCACAGATACGCAGTATTTT
CDR3: CASSVEGTSTDTQYF

size: NA
V: TRBV11-3
J: TRBJ1-1
D: TRBD1
DNA: TGTGCCAGCAGCCTACAGGGGCAGAACACTGAAGCTTTCTTT
CDR3: CASSLQGQNTEAFF

size: NA
V: TRBV5-5
J: TRBJ1-1
D: NA
DNA: TGTGCCAGCAGCTTGCCAGGGCAAGCCGCCCTTGAAGCTTTCTTT
CDR3: CASSLPGQAALEAFF

size: NA
V: TRBV7-9
J: TRBJ2-7
D: NA
DNA: TGTGCCAGCAGCTCCCCTAGGAGGTTCGAGCAGTACTTC
CDR3: CASSSPRRFEQYF

size: NA
V: TRBV7-6
J: TRBJ2-7
D: NA
DNA: TGTGCCAGCAGCAAGACGGCGCTCTACGAGCAGTACTTC
CDR3: CASSKTALYEQYF

size: NA
V: TRBV29-1
J: TRBJ1-2
D: TRBD1
DNA: TGCAGCGTTCAATCCGGGACAGGGTATCATGGCTACACCTTC
CDR3: CSVQSGTGYHGYTF

size: NA
V: TRBV27
J: TRBJ2-1
D: NA
DNA: TGTGCCAGCAGCAAACCGGGGTACAATGAGCAGTTCTTC
CDR3: CASSKPGYNEQFF

size: NA
V: TRBV3-1/TRBV3-2
J: TRBJ2-7
D: NA
DNA: TGTGCCAGCAGCCAAGAAGTGAGGGGAGAGCAGTACTTC
CDR3: CASSQEVRGEQYF

size: NA
V: TRBV11-3
J: TRBJ2-7
D: NA
DNA: TGTGCCAGCAGCTTAGTTGGGGGGAAGGTAGCCTACGAGCAGTACTTC
CDR3: CASSLVGGKVAYEQYF

size: NA
V: TRBV19
J: TRBJ1-5
D: TRBD1
DNA: TGTGCCAGTAGTAACCGGGACAGGGGGAATCAGCCCCAGCATTTT
CDR3: CASSNRDRGNQPQHF

size: NA
V: TRBV5-4
J: TRBJ2-3
D: NA
DNA: TGTGCCAGCAGCTTGCGAGGTAGCACAGATACGCAGTATTTT
CDR3: CASSLRGSTDTQYF

size: once
V: TRBV18
J: TRBJ1-3
D: TRBD1
DNA: TGTGCCAGCTCAGGCACGGGACAGGCCAGCTCTGGAAACACCATATATTTT
CDR3: CASSGTGQASSGNTIYF

size: once
V: TRBV7-8
J: TRBJ1-1
D: TRBD1
DNA: TGTGCCAGCAGCTTGACAGGGGGCACTGAAGCTTTCTTT
CDR3: CASSLTGGTEAFF

size: NA
V: TRBV9
J: TRBJ2-1
D: NA
DNA: TGTGCCAGCAGCGTAGCTACGGGTCCCCATGAGCAGTTCTTC
CDR3: CASSVATGPHEQFF

size: NA
V: TRBV5-6
J: TRBJ2-3
D: NA
DNA: TGTGCCAGCAGCTTATCAGATACGCAGTATTTT
CDR3: CASSLSDTQYF

size: NA
V: TRBV4-2
J: TRBJ2-5
D: NA
DNA: TGTGCCAGCAGCCAAGATCTTCCGGGGGCGACCCAGTACTTC
CDR3: CASSQDLPGATQYF

size: once
V: TRBV6-2/TRBV6-3
J: TRBJ2-7
D: NA
DNA: TGTGCCAGCAGTTACTCGTCACCTCCCTACGAGCAGTACTTC
CDR3: CASSYSSPPYEQYF

size: NA
V: TRBV20-1
J: TRBJ1-2
D: NA
DNA: TGCAGTGCTAGTCAGGGGAACTATGGCTACACCTTC
CDR3: CSASQGNYGYTF

size: NA
V: TRBV28
J: TRBJ2-2
D: NA
DNA: TGTGCCAGCAGTTTGGTTGGCGGGGAGCTGTTTTTT
CDR3: CASSLVGGELFF

size: few
V: TRBV13
J: TRBJ2-5
D: NA
DNA: TGTGCCAGCTCAGGAGGGCGAGAGACCCAGTACTTC
CDR3: CASSGGRETQYF

size: NA
V: TRBV5-5
J: TRBJ1-2
D: NA
DNA: TGTGCCAGCAGCTCTTCGGTGGGGTCGGGCTATGGCTACACCTTC
CDR3: CASSSSVGSGYGYTF

size: NA
V: TRBV6-2/TRBV6-3
J: TRBJ1-1
D: NA
DNA: TGTGCCAGCACCCCCCTAACTAGGAGCATGAACACTGAAGCTTTCTTT
CDR3: CASTPLTRSMNTEAFF

size: NA
V: TRBV4-2
J: TRBJ1-2
D: NA
DNA: TGTGCCAGCAGCCAAGAAGTCCGAATGAACTATGGCTACACCTTC
CDR3: CASSQEVRMNYGYTF

size: NA
V: TRBV10-1
J: TRBJ2-2
D: TRBD1
DNA: TGCGCCAGCACCGTGGACAGGGCTTGCACCGGGGAGCTGTTTTTT
CDR3: CASTVDRACTGELFF

size: NA
V: TRBV10-3
J: TRBJ1-4
D: TRBD1
DNA: TGTGCCATCAGCCCCGGGACAGGGAGAGATGGAATGAAAAAACTGTTTTTT
CDR3: CAISPGTGRDGMKKLFF

size: NA
V: TRBV19
J: TRBJ2-5
D: TRBD1
DNA: TGTGCCAGTCGCCAAGGGGGCCGACAGGGGCAAGAGACCCAGTACTTC
CDR3: CASRQGGRQGQETQYF

size: NA
V: TRBV20-1
J: TRBJ2-7
D: NA
DNA: TGCAGTGCTACTAACTCCTACGAGCAGTACTTC
CDR3: CSATNSYEQYF

size: NA
V: TRBV11-3
J: TRBJ2-1
D: NA
DNA: TGTGCCAGCAGCTTAGAGGAGAGCTCCTACAATGAGCAGTTCTTC
CDR3: CASSLEESSYNEQFF

size: NA
V: TRBV24-1
J: TRBJ2-1
D: NA
DNA: TGTGCCACCAGTGATTATCAGGGGAACAATGAGCAGTTCTTC
CDR3: CATSDYQGNNEQFF

size: NA
V: TRBV3-1/TRBV3-2
J: TRBJ2-3
D: TRBD2
DNA: TGTGCCAGCAGCCAAGGGACTAGCGGGGTAACAGATACGCAGTATTTT
CDR3: CASSQGTSGVTDTQYF